One and the same sample provided the 2 T cell receptor beta chains below, sequenced in a study of sequential checkpoint blockade in melanoma. Assay: immunoSEQ multiplex PCR; the TCRdb copy retains only in-frame clones and omits some. The profile shows some 2,900 clones, 23% of them singletons. Treatment specified: randomized to nivolumab then ipilimumab (arm A) or the reverse (arm B). The material was tumor tissue (inferred from file names), obtained from a patient given nivolumab and ipilimumab in sequence. These receptors were taken from a human donor with melanoma.

The rearrangement uses TRBV14 and TRBJ1-2; D gene ambiguous. This CDR3 is built from 14 residues. V was pared by 0 bases and J by 8 bases, with 13 bases between. Germline V gene lookup returns CDR1 SGHDN and CDR2 FVKESK. The chain's CDR3 is CASSQDLGNRGYTF. In DNA, the CDR3 is TGTGCCAGCAGCCAAGATTTGGGGAATCGCGGCTACACCTTC.

This clone occurred many times. Written as DNA, the CDR3 is TGCGCCAGCAGGAGGGCCTTGGAGCTGGGAGCTTTCTTT. Amino acids: CASRRALELGAFF. This chain connects TRBV23-1 to TRBJ1-1; D unclear. TRBV23-1 falls under the ORF class, with uncertain function. The ends were cut back, 6 bases at V and 10 bases at J, with 18 bases in the middle. The CDR3 is 13 residues long.